Shown below are 11 T cell receptor beta chains from a single sample sequenced in a study of regulatory T cells in long-lasting Graves disease. As to time point: newly diagnosed GD, antithyroid drugs for less than 3 months. With RNA extracted from PBMCs as input, the TCR library was made. According to the study, TCR beta libraries were built with iRepertoire HTBI primers and CDR3-region Arm-PCR. Via MiXCR, TCRdb re-called the multiplex PCR reads, giving one row per CDR3 protein. The data hold about 400,000 distinct CDR3 sequences, with approximately 16% observed a single time. This sample was also put to use in a study of T cells in Graves' hyperthyroidism and ophthalmopathy.

Specimen: peripheral blood mononuclear cells (PBMCs), collected at new diagnosis, from a patient treated with antithyroid drugs. Receptors originate from a woman aged 40 to 50 with Graves disease.

This chain links TRBV7-2 with TRBJ1-6; 8 positions agree with TRBD1. The germline V gene has CDR1 SGHTA and CDR2 FQGNSA. This CDR3 has 14 residues. Unmatched junction bases numbered 3, after V lost 3 bases and J lost 8 bases. The CDR3 reads CASSFGQGYSPLHF. CDR3 sequence (DNA): TGTGCCAGCAGCTTCGGACAGGGATATTCACCCCTCCACTTT.

The J gene is TRBJ2-1, the V gene TRBV6-1; 7 bases map to TRBD2. Germline V gives CDR1 MNHNS, CDR2 SASEGT. Germline trimming cut 6 bases from V and 0 bases from J; bases unmatched to any gene: 8. CDR3 length: 16 amino acids. CDR3 sequence reads: CASRSKTSSSYNEQFF. For the CDR3, the DNA is TGTGCCAGCAGATCAAAGACTAGCAGCTCCTACAATGAGCAGTTCTTC.

This clonotype was picked up many times. The chain combines TRBV10-2 with TRBJ2-1; 9 nucleotides agree with TRBD1. The CDR3 length is 16 residues. The germline V gene encodes CDR1 WSHSY and CDR2 SAAADI. The V and J ends lost 0 bases and 8 bases, in that order; junction bases with no gene match: 8. CDR3 protein: CASSESWTGDFHEQFF. In DNA, the CDR3 is TGCGCCAGCAGTGAGTCGTGGACAGGGGATTTTCATGAGCAGTTCTTC.

This chain links TRBV5-1 with TRBJ2-6, with D perhaps TRBD1 (6 bases). Looked up from germline, CDR1 is SGHRS and CDR2 is YFSETQ. The CDR3 covers 17 residues. The V end lost 3 bases, the J end lost 1 base, and 14 bases lay between the germline ends. The CDR3 nucleotides are TGCGCCAGCAGCTCCGCTACAGGGTTTTCTGGGGCCAACGTCCTGACTTTC. As protein: CASSSATGFSGANVLTF.

V usage is TRBV5-4 and J usage is TRBJ2-6; D is tentatively TRBD1 or TRBD2 (6 bases each). Germline V gives CDR1 SGHNT, CDR2 YYREEE (reference sequence). V lost 4 bases and J lost 0, with 17 bases in between. The CDR3 covers 18 residues. CDR3 nucleotides: TGTGCCAGCAGCGAGGGGGGAACCCAAAGCTCTGGGGCCAACGTCCTGACTTTC. Translation: CASSEGGTQSSGANVLTF.

This clonotype was found many times. The CDR3 loop is CASARDRADSGELFF. The CDR3 DNA follows: TGTGCCAGCGCCAGGGACAGGGCTGATTCCGGGGAGCTGTTTTTT. The V gene is TRBV12-3 or TRBV12-4, the J gene TRBJ2-2; 9 bases match TRBD1. V was pared by 8 bases and J by 6 bases, with 10 bases of the junction left unmatched. The CDR3 is 15 amino acids.

The table lists this clonotype with many counts. The V and J genes are TRBV11-2 and TRBJ1-1, with D maybe TRBD1 (5 bases). Trimming took 5 bases from V and 4 from J, leaving 17 bases between them. CDR3 length: 15 residues. CDR1 is SGHAT and CDR2 is FQNNGV in the germline V gene. CDR3 residues: CASSKNAGGITEAFF. The CDR3 nucleotides read TGTGCCAGCAGCAAAAACGCGGGGGGGATCACTGAAGCTTTCTTT.

This clonotype was observed at least ten times. The conserved final phenylalanine or tryptophan is absent from the CDR3, which likely points to a read error. The V and J genes are TRBV28 and TRBJ1-1, with D possibly being TRBD1 (5 bases). Germline V lookup: CDR1 MDHEN, CDR2 SYDVKM. Trimming took 7 bases from V and 0 from J, leaving 18 bases between them. CDR3 length: 16 amino acids. The CDR3 DNA reads as TGTGCCAGCAAGGGGACGGGGTATAATATGAACACTGAAGCTTTCCTT. As protein: CASKGTGYNMNTEAFL.

This clonotype was observed at least ten times. DNA for the CDR3: TGTGCCAGCAGTGACGGGGGGGCCGGGGAGCTGTTTTTT. This gives the protein CASSDGGAGELFF. This chain uses TRBV2 with TRBJ2-2; 8 bases match TRBD2. In germline, CDR1 is SNHLY, CDR2 FYNNEI. There are 13 residues in the CDR3. The V gene end was trimmed by 3 bases and the J gene end by 6 bases; junction bases not matched to a gene: 0.

The chain couples TRBV27 to TRBJ1-2; unclear D gene. Between the trimmed V and J ends, which lost 4 bases and 4 bases, there was a span of 10 bases. CDR3 length: 13 residues. Germline CDR1 is MNHEY and CDR2 is SMNVEV (reference sequence). The CDR3 region is CASSSPVGYGYTF. CDR3 DNA: TGTGCCAGCAGTTCTCCGGTTGGCTATGGCTACACCTTC.

V and J are TRBV7-9 and TRBJ2-7; no clear D gene. V was shortened by 5 bases and J by 5 bases, with 19 bases between the two germline ends. CDR1 is SEHNR, CDR2 FQNEAQ, per germline (reference sequence). The CDR3 is 15 amino acids. The CDR3 DNA reads as TGTGCCAGCAGCCGGGTCCGGGCGGCTGGCGACGAGCAGTACTTC. As protein: CASSRVRAAGDEQYF.